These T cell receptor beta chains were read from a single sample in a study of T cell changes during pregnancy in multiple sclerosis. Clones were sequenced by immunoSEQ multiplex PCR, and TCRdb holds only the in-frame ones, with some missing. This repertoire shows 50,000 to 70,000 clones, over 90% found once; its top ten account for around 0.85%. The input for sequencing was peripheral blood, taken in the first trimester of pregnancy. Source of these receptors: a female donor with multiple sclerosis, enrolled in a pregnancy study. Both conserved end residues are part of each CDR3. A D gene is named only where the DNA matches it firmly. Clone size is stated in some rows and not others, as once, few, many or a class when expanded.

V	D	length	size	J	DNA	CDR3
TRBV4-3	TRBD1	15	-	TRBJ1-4	TGCGCCAGCAGCCAAGAGGGGACAGATAATGAAAAACTGTTTTTT	CASSQEGTDNEKLFF
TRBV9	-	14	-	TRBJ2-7	TGTGCCAGCAGCGTGACAGCCCAACCCTACGAGCAGTACTTC	CASSVTAQPYEQYF
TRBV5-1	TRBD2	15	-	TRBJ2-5	TGCGCCAGCAAGACTAGCGGGGGAGTCCAAGAGACCCAGTACTTC	CASKTSGGVQETQYF
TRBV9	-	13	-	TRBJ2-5	TGTGCCAGCAGCGTAGGACAGGGAGGGACCCAGTACTTC	CASSVGQGGTQYF
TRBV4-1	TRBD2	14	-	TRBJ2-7	TGCGCCAGCAGCCATGCTAGCGGGGCGTACGAGCAGTACTTC	CASSHASGAYEQYF
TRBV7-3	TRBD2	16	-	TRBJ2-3	TGTGCCAGCAGCTTAGGATTTACGGGGGGGGCAGATACGCAGTATTTT	CASSLGFTGGADTQYF
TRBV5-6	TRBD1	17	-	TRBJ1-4	TGTGCCAGCAGCTTCGGGACAGGGGCCTCGGCTAATGAAAAACTGTTTTTT	CASSFGTGASANEKLFF
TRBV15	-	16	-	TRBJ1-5	TGTGCCACCAGCAGAGAAGGAGGCCAACGCAATCAGCCCCAGCATTTT	CATSREGGQRNQPQHF
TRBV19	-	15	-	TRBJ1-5	TGTGCCAGTAGTATAGATCGACAGGGCAATCAGCCCCAGCATTTT	CASSIDRQGNQPQHF
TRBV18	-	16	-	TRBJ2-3	TGTGCCAGCTCACCACCGAGGCAGCCGGGCACAGATACGCAGTATTTT	CASSPPRQPGTDTQYF
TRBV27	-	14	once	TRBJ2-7	TGTGCCAGCAGCGTCCCAGGGCGAGACTACGAGCAGTACTTC	CASSVPGRDYEQYF
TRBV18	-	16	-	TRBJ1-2	TGTGCCAGCTCACCGGGCACAGGGAGCCTCAACTATGGCTACACCTTC	CASSPGTGSLNYGYTF
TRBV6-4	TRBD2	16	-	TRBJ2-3	TGTGCCAGCAGTGACTCTAGCGGGGGGGGATTAGGTACGCAGTATTTT	CASSDSSGGGLGTQYF
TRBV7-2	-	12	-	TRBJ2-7	TGTGCCAGCAGCCCAGACGGGTACGAGCAGTACTTC	CASSPDGYEQYF